These T cell receptor beta chains were read from a single sample in a study of Graves' ophthalmopathy and Graves' hyperthyroidism. Each CDR3 protein is one row after TCRdb ran MiXCR on the multiplex PCR reads. The sample shows over 650,000 distinct CDR3 sequences, about 38% of them seen only once. What was sequenced was peripheral blood. The origin of the receptors is an adult man with Graves' ophthalmopathy. The CDR3 runs from the conserved cysteine through the conserved F or W. D genes are given only for firm matches. The listing skips clone size in some rows; elsewhere it reads once, few, many or a size class.

TRBJ2-7,TRBV20-1,few,-,CSAVRRTGPPEQYF,TGCAGTGCTGTCAGGCGGACGGGACCCCCCGAGCAGTACTTC
TRBJ2-5,TRBV24-1,-,-,CASSSHGQQETQYF,TGTGCCAGCAGTTCCCACGGACAACAAGAGACCCAGTACTTC
TRBJ1-4,TRBV4-2,-,TRBD1,CASSLRTGGRTNEKLFF,TGTGCCAGCAGCCTCCGGACAGGGGGCAGAACTAATGAAAAACTGTTTTTT
TRBJ1-2,TRBV20-1,many,-,CSARVGALNYGYTF,TGCAGTGCTAGAGTCGGGGCGCTTAACTATGGCTACACCTTC
TRBJ2-5,TRBV5-8,-,TRBD1,CASSLAGTGVLETQYF,TGTGCCAGCAGCTTGGCCGGGACAGGGGTTCTAGAGACCCAGTACTTC
TRBJ2-7,TRBV7-8,many,TRBD1,CASSSPRTGLSEQYF,TGTGCCAGCAGCTCCCCCCGGACAGGGTTGAGCGAGCAGTACTTC
TRBJ2-7,TRBV20-1,-,-,CSASSLSVISEQYF,TGCAGTGCTAGCAGCTTAAGTGTTATCTCCGAGCAGTACTTC
TRBJ2-5,TRBV15,-,-,CATSRDQQATQYF,TGTGCCACCAGCAGAGATCAACAGGCGACCCAGTACTTC
TRBJ2-2,TRBV7-8,-,TRBD1,CASSSEQGAGRGELFF,TGTGCCAGCAGCTCCGAACAGGGGGCGGGGAGGGGGGAGCTGTTTTTT
TRBJ1-6,TRBV5-1,many,TRBD1,CASSLGQGISPLHF,TGCGCCAGCAGCTTAGGACAGGGAATATCACCCCTCCACTTT
TRBJ2-5,TRBV11-1,few,TRBD1,CASSLGTGPPQETQYF,TGTGCCAGCAGCTTGGGGACAGGGCCTCCCCAAGAGACCCAGTACTTC
TRBJ2-1,TRBV29-1,few,-,CSVEKTSAYNEQFF,TGCAGCGTTGAAAAGACCAGTGCCTACAATGAGCAGTTCTTC
TRBJ2-6,TRBV19,many,-,CASLGGAGANVLTF,TGTGCCAGCTTGGGAGGAGCTGGGGCCAACGTCCTGACTTTC
TRBJ1-4,TRBV30,-,-,CAWNGDFATNEKLFF,TGTGCCTGGAATGGTGATTTCGCAACTAATGAAAAACTGTTTTTT
TRBJ2-5,TRBV29-1,-,TRBD2,CSVRLAGGPETQYF,TGCAGCGTTCGACTAGCGGGGGGGCCAGAGACCCAGTACTTC
TRBJ2-2,TRBV19,many,TRBD1,CASSAQGAYTGELFF,TGTGCCAGTAGTGCACAGGGGGCTTATACCGGGGAGCTGTTTTTT
TRBJ1-6,TRBV2,-,-,CASSFPDSNSPLHF,TGTGCCAGCAGCTTCCCAGATAGTAATTCACCCCTCCACTTT
TRBJ1-3,TRBV29-1,-,-,CSVTQGDYGYTIYF,TGCAGCGTTACACAGGGAGACTATGGCTACACCATATATTTT
TRBJ2-7,TRBV29-1,many,-,CSVEDRDGAYEQYF,TGCAGCGTTGAAGACCGGGACGGTGCCTACGAGCAGTACTTC
TRBJ2-1,TRBV10-2,few,TRBD2,CASSEGAGGPGRYNEQFF,TGCGCCAGCAGTGAGGGGGCGGGAGGGCCAGGAAGGTACAATGAGCAGTTCTTC
TRBJ2-5,TRBV5-1,many,TRBD2,CASSYGGGPRETQYF,TGCGCCAGCAGCTACGGGGGAGGGCCCCGGGAGACCCAGTACTTC
TRBJ2-5,TRBV10-3,-,-,CASSYGFGVQETQYF,TGTGCCAGCAGTTACGGTTTCGGGGTTCAAGAGACCCAGTACTTC
TRBJ1-3,TRBV7-2,few,-,CASSEGALSGNTIYF,TGTGCCAGCAGCGAAGGCGCTCTCTCTGGAAACACCATATATTTT
TRBJ2-7,TRBV19,-,-,CASSWTWSSYEQYF,TGTGCCAGTAGTTGGACTTGGAGCTCCTACGAGCAGTACTTC
TRBJ1-3,TRBV10-3,-,TRBD1,CAISDLGTGGNTIYF,TGTGCCATCAGTGACCTCGGGACAGGGGGAAACACCATATATTTT
TRBJ1-2,TRBV10-3,-,-,CATESASGGWTYGYTF,TGTGCCACCGAATCCGCGTCCGGGGGTTGGACCTATGGCTACACCTTC
TRBJ1-1,TRBV7-2,many,-,CASSPGGGGVNTEAFF,TGTGCCAGCAGCCCCGGGGGGGGCGGTGTGAACACTGAAGCTTTCTTT
TRBJ2-7,TRBV19,many,-,CASSIGETYEQYF,TGTGCCAGTAGTATAGGGGAGACTTACGAGCAGTACTTC
TRBJ2-3,TRBV19,-,TRBD2,CASSRRLAGTTDTQYF,TGTGCCAGTAGTAGAAGACTAGCGGGGACCACAGATACGCAGTATTTT
TRBJ2-7,TRBV20-1,-,-,CSARGTSTSRQYF,TGCAGTGCTAGAGGGACTTCCACCAGCCGGCAGTACTTC
TRBJ2-5,TRBV20-1,-,TRBD1,CSARPSSGGPETQYF,TGCAGTGCTAGACCCTCTTCAGGGGGACCAGAGACCCAGTACTTC
TRBJ2-5,TRBV12-3/TRBV12-4,many,TRBD1,CASRSDRGGETQYF,TGTGCCAGCAGATCGGACAGGGGGGGAGAGACCCAGTACTTC
TRBJ1-1,TRBV7-2,many,-,CASSLRWMNTEAFF,TGTGCCAGCAGCTTACGTTGGATGAACACTGAAGCTTTCTTT
TRBJ1-5,TRBV6-6,many,-,CASRVTRDQPQHF,TGTGCCAGCAGAGTAACAAGGGATCAGCCCCAGCATTTT
TRBJ1-4,TRBV6-5,-,-,CAIQELGVNEKLFF,TGTGCCATCCAGGAACTAGGGGTTAATGAAAAACTGTTTTTT
TRBJ2-5,TRBV6-6,-,TRBD1,CASSYETGGGETQYF,TGTGCCAGCAGTTACGAGACAGGGGGCGGAGAGACCCAGTACTTC
TRBJ1-5,TRBV27,-,-,CASRGEGQPQHF,TGTGCCAGCAGAGGGGAGGGTCAGCCCCAGCATTTT
TRBJ1-4,TRBV4-2,-,-,CASSQGGGQEKLFF,TGTGCCAGCAGCCAAGGCGGGGGCCAGGAAAAACTGTTTTTT
TRBJ2-7,TRBV10-3,-,TRBD2,CAIRDSGGVTYEQYF,TGTGCCATCAGGGATAGCGGGGGGGTAACCTACGAGCAGTACTTC
TRBJ2-5,TRBV19,many,-,CASSTGQRGETQYF,TGTGCCAGTAGTACTGGACAGCGAGGGGAGACCCAGTACTTC
TRBJ2-5,TRBV9,many,-,CASTKGGGGETQYF,TGTGCCAGCACCAAAGGGGGCGGGGGGGAGACCCAGTACTTC
TRBJ1-1,TRBV15,-,-,CATLTPRNTEAFF,TGTGCCACGTTGACCCCCCGGAACACTGAAGCTTTCTTT
TRBJ1-3,TRBV6-6,many,-,CASSGLGGSGNTIYF,TGTGCCAGCAGTGGGTTGGGGGGCTCTGGAAACACCATATATTTT
TRBJ1-2,TRBV10-3,few,-,CASSLAAGGAGGYTF,TGTGCCAGCAGTTTAGCGGCGGGGGGGGCGGGTGGCTACACCTTC
TRBJ1-1,TRBV19,many,-,CASSKDKFGGPFF,TGTGCCAGTAGTAAGGATAAGTTCGGCGGTCCTTTCTTT
TRBJ2-6,TRBV27,few,TRBD1,CASQSTGGYSGANVLTF,TGTGCCAGCCAGTCGACAGGGGGCTACTCTGGGGCCAACGTCCTGACTTTC
TRBJ2-5,TRBV11-2,-,TRBD2,CASSLVTGGPKTQYF,TGTGCCAGCAGCTTAGTAACGGGGGGGCCCAAGACCCAGTACTTC
TRBJ1-5,TRBV24-1,once,TRBD1,CANKADREPMQPQHF,TGTGCCAACAAGGCCGACAGGGAACCCATGCAGCCCCAGCATTTT